This T cell receptor (beta chain) was recorded in a study of CD8 T cells in ankylosing spondylitis (TCRdb year 2017). Turning to the overall study: The study profiled T cell receptor beta repertoires in healthy donors and ankylosing spondylitis patients to find disease-linked TCR variants. The full study cohort comprised some 27 ankylosing spondylitis patients and some 110 healthy donors. Samples of peripheral blood were taken, and for ankylosing spondylitis patients, synovial fluid was collected as well. What the work shows at the level of the full study, not this receptor alone: Blood from ankylosing spondylitis patients appeared to be characterized by a TCR beta motif composed of roughly 8 highly homologous amino acid variants. Some motif variants were previously reported in synovial fluid and blood of reactive arthritis patients, suggesting common disease-initiation mechanisms. The disease-linked clones had a CD8+ phenotype and were found at relatively low frequencies in peripheral blood. The disease-linked clones were reported as significantly enriched in matched synovial fluid samples from ankylosing spondylitis patients.

CDR3 length: 13 amino acids, cysteine to phenylalanine. Only CDR3 DNA is held: 39 bases, read in frame from base 1. V and J are truncated by 0 bases and 3 bases respectively, leaving an intervening sequence of 7 bases. The CDR1 and CDR2 encoded by the germline V gene (reference sequence) are DFQATT and SNEGSKA. For sequencing, an Illumina HiSeq 2500 was employed. TCR beta libraries were prepared by quantitative 5'-RACE with molecular barcodes. The study's processing was this. To identify disease-linked TCR variants, a new computational method was used, one built on a probabilistic model of VDJ rearrangement. TCRdb ran its own pipeline on the public reads, namely fastp trimming at Q25 and MiXCR clone calling, and kept in-frame beta chains. Every distinct CDR3 protein forms one entry, paired with its most common genes and DNA. The V and J calls, along with clone size, are taken from TCRdb and not from the paper's own processing. The sample table records approximately 400,000 distinct CDR3 sequences; roughly 26% of these occur just once. The ten largest clones take up roughly 0.9% of the sample.

With regard to this clonotype: Its specific antigen is unknown. No base quality information exists; no much larger clone differs at one position.

The specimen was blood, either unsorted or a sorted T cell fraction (not recorded which). The origin of this receptor is a male donor with ankylosing spondylitis. The chain was built from TRBV20-1 and TRBJ2-3, with no confidently assigned D gene. The nucleotides read TGCAGTGCTAGAGATGGCCTTACAGATACGCAGTATTTT. Translated, this gives CSARDGLTDTQYF.